This T cell receptor (beta chain) was profiled in a study of beta chain features in type 1 diabetes (dated by TCRdb to 2016 to 2019). A note on the overall study: Patients and healthy donors did not differ in mean age, gender distribution, total cell number or subset yield. Naive and central memory subsets were obtained from all 30 or so donors, but regulatory and stem cell-like memory subsets were isolated from only 8 patients and 8 healthy donors. A total of approximately 110,000,000 sorted cells were examined across all samples, and a strong correlation was observed between cell number per subset and RNA yield. The study compared TCRB repertoires of sorted circulating CD4+ T cell subsets between recently diagnosed type 1 diabetes patients and matched healthy donors.

Trimming costs V 0 bases and J 8 bases, and their ends lie 18 bases apart. From cysteine to phenylalanine, the CDR3 is 16 amino acids long. CDR3 DNA only is kept here, 48 bases in frame from base 1. CDR1 and CDR2, looked up from the germline V gene, are SGHRS and YFSETQ. This clone has a handful of counts. Its recognized antigen is unknown. Base qualities are missing; no much larger clone stands one base away. The entire isolated RNA was reverse transcribed using the High Capacity cDNA Reverse Transcription Kit, and thus expressed TCRB transcripts were sequenced. Deep immunoSEQ sequencing was applied to naive, central memory and regulatory T cell samples, giving an average of approximately 4 million total reads per sample. After sorted cells were lysed in RLT buffer, RNA was extracted with DNase-treated RNeasy Micro or Mini kits, with the choice depending on cell number. Each cell subset was processed separately to prevent cross-contamination, with patient and healthy donor samples processed together. The immunoSEQ multiplex PCR was used to amplify TCRB sequences from cDNA, yielding 87-bp fragments that span the CDR3 region. Sequencing of the amplicons was done on the Illumina HiSeq platform. The original methods were these. PCR bias was computationally corrected using synthetic template baselines, reads within Hamming distance 2 were collapsed, and singletons that could not be merged were discarded. Reads were aligned against IMGT so that V, D and J genes, CDR3 length and insertions or deletions at six rearrangement sites could be assigned. Clonotype counts were normalized to sorted cell number within each subset before computing true diversity and Gini coefficients with the tcR R package. Repertoire sharing was quantified using the overlap coefficient calculated on TCRB nucleotide sequences. Out-of-frame TCRB sequences from naive cells were analyzed as a proxy for the pre-selection repertoire. Sourced from immuneACCESS, this table was stored by TCRdb with only in-frame sequences that have V and J called. A share of the clones is absent; for the studies checked, an unresolved V gene accounts for under half, and the remainder has no known explanation. V and J calls and clone size are given by that table; D and trimming were obtained from the DNA. The sample table shows roughly 500,000 clones, and roughly an eighth are seen once. Clones ranked in the top ten supply 0.046% of the sample.

What the authors observed across the whole study: PCR might favor shorter templates, but patient and control samples were amplified and corrected together, so any skew would affect both groups equally. The naive, central memory and regulatory TCRB repertoires appeared to resemble one another more closely among patients than among healthy donors. A moderate but significant shortening of TCRB CDR3 length was observed in type 1 diabetes patients in all four CD4+ subsets. Because cDNA was sequenced instead of genomic DNA, activated cells with high expression could be over-represented, although the groups did not differ in activation or CD3 levels. Patients with type 1 diabetes made fewer insertions and deleted more nucleotides at VDJ recombination sites, implying thymic rearrangement abnormalities. Only small numbers of individuals were included in the HLA sub-analyses, which left unresolved whether HLA type had any influence on TCRB rearrangement.

A single peripheral blood draw of approximately 100 mL on average was collected from each donor into heparinised tubes. Using a panel that included CD45RO, CCR7, CD25, CD127, CD95 and CD27, naive, central memory, regulatory and stem cell-like memory CD4+ T cells were sorted on a BD FACSAria II. Every sorted population had a purity above 95%. PBMCs were separated immediately by Lymphoprep density gradient centrifugation and were stained directly, without being cultured. Samples were stained and sorted in pairs, with one healthy donor and one patient per experiment, so that batch effects were minimized.

The chain was built from TRBV5-1 and TRBJ2-1, with TRBD2 as a weak D call on 5 bases. This TCR was recovered from a woman between 18 and 29 years old in good health. The sample comprised naive CD4+ T cells from blood. Explained via the paper, the cell subset or site label denotes: true naive CD4+ T cells. The sequenced DNA: TGCGCCAGCAGCTTGGATCGGGGTGGCAATCGATATGAGCAGTTCTTC. Protein translation: CASSLDRGGNRYEQFF.